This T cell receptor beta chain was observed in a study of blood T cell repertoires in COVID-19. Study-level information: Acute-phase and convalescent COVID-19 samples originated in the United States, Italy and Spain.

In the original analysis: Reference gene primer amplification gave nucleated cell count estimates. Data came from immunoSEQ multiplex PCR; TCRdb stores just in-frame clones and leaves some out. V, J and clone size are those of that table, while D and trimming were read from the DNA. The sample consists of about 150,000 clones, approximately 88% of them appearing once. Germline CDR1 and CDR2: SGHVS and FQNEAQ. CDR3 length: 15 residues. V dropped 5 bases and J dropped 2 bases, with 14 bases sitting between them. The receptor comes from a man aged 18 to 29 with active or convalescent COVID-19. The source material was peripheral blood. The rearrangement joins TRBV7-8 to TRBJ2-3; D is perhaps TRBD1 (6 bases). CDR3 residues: CASSTTGTYTDTQYF. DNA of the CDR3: TGTGCCAGCAGCACCACCGGGACATACACAGATACGCAGTATTTT. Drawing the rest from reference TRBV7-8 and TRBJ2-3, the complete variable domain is GAGVSQSPRYKVAKRGQDVALRCDPISGHVSLFWYQQALGQGPEFLTYFQNEAQLDKSGLPSDRFFAERPEGSVSTLKIQRTQQEDSAVYLCASSTTGTYTDTQYFGPGTRLTVL.